This T cell receptor beta chain was found in a study of Graves' ophthalmopathy and Graves' hyperthyroidism. The sample holds many counts of this clonotype. Trimming removed 3 bases from V and 4 bases from J, with 10 bases in between. The germline V gene encodes CDR1 LNHNV and CDR2 YYDKDF (reference sequence). This CDR3 is built from 14 residues. Stable hyperthyroidism referred to disease that showed no ophthalmopathy within 18 months of follow-up. Isolation of PBMCs was performed using 9 to 10 ml of fresh peripheral blood. Investigators amplified TCR beta CDR3 regions from RNA transcripts. First-round RT-PCR used HTBI primers; second-round multiplex PCR followed. In TCRdb, the multiplex PCR reads were re-called with MiXCR into one record per CDR3 protein. The sample shows a few hundred thousand distinct CDR3 sequences, less than 20% of them seen only once.

This chain connects TRBV15 to TRBJ1-5; no definite D call. The clonotype comes from a woman aged 18-35 years with stable Graves' hyperthyroidism. Sequencing input: peripheral blood. The CDR3 sequence: CATSSGRPNQPQHF. CDR3 DNA sequence: TGTGCCACCAGCAGTGGACGGCCGAATCAGCCCCAGCATTTT. Full variable domain (rest looked up from reference TRBV15 and TRBJ1-5): DAMVIQNPRYQVTQFGKPVTLSCSQTLNHNVMYWYQQKSSQAPKLLFHYYDKDFNNEADTPDNFQSRRPNTSFCFLDIRSPGLGDTAMYLCATSSGRPNQPQHFGDGTRLSIL.